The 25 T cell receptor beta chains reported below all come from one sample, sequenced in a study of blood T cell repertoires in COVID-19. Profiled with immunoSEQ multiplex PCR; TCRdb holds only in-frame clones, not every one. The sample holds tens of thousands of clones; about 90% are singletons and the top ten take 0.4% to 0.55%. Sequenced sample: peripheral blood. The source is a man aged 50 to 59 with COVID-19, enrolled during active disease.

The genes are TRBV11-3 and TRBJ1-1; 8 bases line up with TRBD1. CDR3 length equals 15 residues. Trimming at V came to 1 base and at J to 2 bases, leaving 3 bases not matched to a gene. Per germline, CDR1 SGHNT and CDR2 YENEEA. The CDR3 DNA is TGTGCCAGCAGCTTAGGAGGACAGGGAAACACTGAAGCTTTCTTT. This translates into CASSLGGQGNTEAFF. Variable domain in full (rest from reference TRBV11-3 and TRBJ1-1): EAGVVQSPRYKIIEKKQPVAFWCNPISGHNTLYWYLQNLGQGPELLIRYENEEAVDDSQLPKDRFSAERLKGVDSTLKIQPAELGDSAVYLCASSLGGQGNTEAFFGQGTRLTVV.

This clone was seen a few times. The CDR3 nucleotides are TGTGCCAGCAACGCACAGGGGGCGAGTAATTCACCCCTCCACTTT. Protein sequence: CASNAQGASNSPLHF. V is TRBV7-2 and J is TRBJ1-6; 9 bases are shared with TRBD1. The CDR3 sequence is 15 residues long. The V and J ends lost 7 bases and 6 bases, in that order; junction bases with no gene match: 7. Germline V gene lookup returns CDR1 SGHTA and CDR2 FQGNSA. The entire variable domain, with the rest obtained from reference TRBV7-2 and TRBJ1-6, is as follows: GAGVSQSPSNKVTEKGKDVELRCDPISGHTALYWYRQSLGQGLEFLIYFQGNSAPDKSGLPSDRFSAERTGGSVSTLTIQRTQQEDSAVYLCASNAQGASNSPLHFGNGTRLTVT.

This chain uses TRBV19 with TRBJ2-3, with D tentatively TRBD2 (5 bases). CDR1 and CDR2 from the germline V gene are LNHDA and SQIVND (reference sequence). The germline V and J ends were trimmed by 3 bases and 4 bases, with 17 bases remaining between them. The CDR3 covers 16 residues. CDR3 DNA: TGTGCCAGTAGTATGAGCCCAGCTAGCTTCGCAGATACGCAGTATTTT. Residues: CASSMSPASFADTQYF.

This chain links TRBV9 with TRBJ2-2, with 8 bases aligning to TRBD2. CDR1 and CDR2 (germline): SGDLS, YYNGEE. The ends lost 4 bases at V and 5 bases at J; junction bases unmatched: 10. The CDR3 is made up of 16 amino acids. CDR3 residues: CASSSTTGLVTGELFF. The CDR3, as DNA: TGTGCCAGCAGCTCCACGACGGGACTAGTGACCGGGGAGCTGTTTTTT.

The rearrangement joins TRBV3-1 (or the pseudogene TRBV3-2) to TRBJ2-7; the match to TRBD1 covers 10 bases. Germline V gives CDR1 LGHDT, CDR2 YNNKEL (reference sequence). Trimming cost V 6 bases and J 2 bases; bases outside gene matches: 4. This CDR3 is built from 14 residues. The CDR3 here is CASRRQGAAYEQYF. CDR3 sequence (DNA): TGTGCCAGCAGACGACAGGGGGCAGCCTACGAGCAGTACTTC.

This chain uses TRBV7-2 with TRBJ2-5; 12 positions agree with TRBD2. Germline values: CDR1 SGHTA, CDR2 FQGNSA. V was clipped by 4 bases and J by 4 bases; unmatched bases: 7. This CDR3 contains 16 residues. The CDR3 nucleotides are TGTGCCAGCAGCTACCTGCTAGCGGGAGGGGGAGAGACCCAGTACTTC. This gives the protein CASSYLLAGGGETQYF.

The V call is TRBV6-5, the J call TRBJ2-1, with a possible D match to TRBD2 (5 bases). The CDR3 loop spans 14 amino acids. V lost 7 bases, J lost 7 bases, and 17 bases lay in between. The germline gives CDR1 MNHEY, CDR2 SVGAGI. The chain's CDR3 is CASTSGGPGNEQFF. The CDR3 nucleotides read TGTGCCAGCACTTCAGGAGGCCCCGGGAATGAGCAGTTCTTC.

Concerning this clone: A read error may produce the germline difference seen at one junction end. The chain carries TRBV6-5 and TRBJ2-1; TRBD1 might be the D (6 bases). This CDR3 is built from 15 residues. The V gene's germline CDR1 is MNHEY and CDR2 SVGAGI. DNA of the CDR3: TGTGCCAGCAGTCCCAGGGGTGGGGCCTACAATGAGCGGTTCTTC. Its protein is CASSPRGGAYNERFF.

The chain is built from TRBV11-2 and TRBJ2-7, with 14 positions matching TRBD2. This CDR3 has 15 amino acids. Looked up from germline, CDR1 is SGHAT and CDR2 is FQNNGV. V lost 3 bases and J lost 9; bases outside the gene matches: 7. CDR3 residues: CASSFKTSGRAVQYF. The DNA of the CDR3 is TGTGCCAGCAGCTTCAAGACTAGCGGGAGGGCCGTGCAGTACTTC.

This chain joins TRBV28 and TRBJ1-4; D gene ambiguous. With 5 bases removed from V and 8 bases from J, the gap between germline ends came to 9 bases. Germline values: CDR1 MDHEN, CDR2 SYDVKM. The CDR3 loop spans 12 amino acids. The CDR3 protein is CASSPVQEKLFF. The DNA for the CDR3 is TGTGCCAGCAGTCCGGTGCAAGAAAAACTGTTTTTT.

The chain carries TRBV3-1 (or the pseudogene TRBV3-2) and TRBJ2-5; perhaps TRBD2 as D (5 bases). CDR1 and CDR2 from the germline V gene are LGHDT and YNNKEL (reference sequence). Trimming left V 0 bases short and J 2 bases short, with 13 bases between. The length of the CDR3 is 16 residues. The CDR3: CASSQEIGLLQETQYF. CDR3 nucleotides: TGTGCCAGCAGCCAAGAAATTGGACTCCTACAAGAGACCCAGTACTTC.

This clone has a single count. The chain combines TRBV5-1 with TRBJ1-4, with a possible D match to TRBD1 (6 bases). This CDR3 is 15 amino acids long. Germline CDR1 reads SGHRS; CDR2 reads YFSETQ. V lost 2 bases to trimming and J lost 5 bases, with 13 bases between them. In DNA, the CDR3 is TGCGCCAGCAGCTTCGGACAGACCGGGAATGAAAAACTGTTTTTT. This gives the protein CASSFGQTGNEKLFF.

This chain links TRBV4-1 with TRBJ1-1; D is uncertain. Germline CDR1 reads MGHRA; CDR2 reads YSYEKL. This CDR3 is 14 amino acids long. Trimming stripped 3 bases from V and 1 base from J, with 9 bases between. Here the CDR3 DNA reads TGCGCCAGCAGCCAGGAGGCAGCGAACACTGAAGCTTTCTTT. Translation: CASSQEAANTEAFF.

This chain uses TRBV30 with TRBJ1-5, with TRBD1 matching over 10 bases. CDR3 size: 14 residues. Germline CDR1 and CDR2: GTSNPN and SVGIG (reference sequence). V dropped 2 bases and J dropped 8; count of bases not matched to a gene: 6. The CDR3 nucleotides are TGTGCCTGGAGTATGGGACAGGGGACGGAGCCCCAGCATTTT. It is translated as CAWSMGQGTEPQHF.

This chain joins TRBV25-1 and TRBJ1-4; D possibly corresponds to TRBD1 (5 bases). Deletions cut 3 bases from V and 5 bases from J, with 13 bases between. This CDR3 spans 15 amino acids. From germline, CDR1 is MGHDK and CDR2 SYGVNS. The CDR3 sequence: CASSDVRWGNEKLFF. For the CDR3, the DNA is TGTGCCAGCAGTGATGTGAGGTGGGGCAATGAAAAACTGTTTTTT.

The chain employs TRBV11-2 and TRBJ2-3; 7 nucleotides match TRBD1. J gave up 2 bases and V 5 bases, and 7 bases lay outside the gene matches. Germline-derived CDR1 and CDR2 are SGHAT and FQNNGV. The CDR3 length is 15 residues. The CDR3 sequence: CASSPTGTDTDTQYF. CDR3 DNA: TGTGCCAGCAGCCCAACCGGGACAGACACAGATACGCAGTATTTT.

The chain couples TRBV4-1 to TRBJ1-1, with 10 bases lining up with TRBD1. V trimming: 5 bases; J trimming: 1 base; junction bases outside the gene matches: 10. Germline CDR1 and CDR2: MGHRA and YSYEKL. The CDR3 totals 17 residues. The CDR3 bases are TGCGCCAGCAGCTGGCCCGGGACAGGGGCGCCGAACACTGAAGCTTTCTTT. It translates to CASSWPGTGAPNTEAFF.

The CDR3 nucleotides read TGTGCCAGCAGTGAAGGGCCAACCTCTGGAAACACCATATATTTT. This sequence encodes CASSEGPTSGNTIYF. The chain joins TRBV6-1 to TRBJ1-3; D is unresolved. The V gene's germline CDR1 is MNHNS and CDR2 SASEGT. The CDR3 covers 15 residues. Trimming took off 1 base at V and 0 bases at J, with 7 bases between the two ends.

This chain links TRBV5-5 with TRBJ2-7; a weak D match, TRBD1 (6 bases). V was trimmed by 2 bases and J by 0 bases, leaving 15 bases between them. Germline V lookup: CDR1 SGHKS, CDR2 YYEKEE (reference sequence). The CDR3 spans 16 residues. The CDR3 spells CASSFTPRDNSYEQYF. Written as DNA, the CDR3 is TGTGCCAGCAGCTTTACTCCCCGGGACAACTCCTACGAGCAGTACTTC.

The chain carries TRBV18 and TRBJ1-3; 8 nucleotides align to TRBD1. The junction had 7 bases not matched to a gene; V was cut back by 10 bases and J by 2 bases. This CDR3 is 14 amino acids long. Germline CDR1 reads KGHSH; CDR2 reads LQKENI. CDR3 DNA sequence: TGTGCCAAAGTGACAGGGGCAACTGGAAACACCATATATTTT. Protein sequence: CAKVTGATGNTIYF.

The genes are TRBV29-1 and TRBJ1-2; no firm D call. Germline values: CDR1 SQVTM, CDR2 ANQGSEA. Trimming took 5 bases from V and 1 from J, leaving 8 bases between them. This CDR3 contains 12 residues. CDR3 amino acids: CSVSGHNYGYTF. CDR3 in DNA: TGCAGCGTTTCGGGTCATAACTATGGCTACACCTTC.

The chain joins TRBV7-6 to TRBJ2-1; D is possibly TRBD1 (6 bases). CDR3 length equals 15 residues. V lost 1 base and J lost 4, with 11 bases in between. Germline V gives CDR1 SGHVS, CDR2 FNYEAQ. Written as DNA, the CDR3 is TGTGCCAGCAGCTTAGGCAGGGGAGCTTACAATGAGCAGTTCTTC. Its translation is CASSLGRGAYNEQFF.

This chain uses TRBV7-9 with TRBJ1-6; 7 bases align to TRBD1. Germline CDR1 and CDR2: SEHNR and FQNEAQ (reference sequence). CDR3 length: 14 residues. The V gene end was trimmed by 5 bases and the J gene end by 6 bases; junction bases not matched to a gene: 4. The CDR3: CASSPQGGNSPLHF. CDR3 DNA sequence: TGTGCCAGCAGCCCGCAGGGGGGTAATTCACCCCTCCACTTT.

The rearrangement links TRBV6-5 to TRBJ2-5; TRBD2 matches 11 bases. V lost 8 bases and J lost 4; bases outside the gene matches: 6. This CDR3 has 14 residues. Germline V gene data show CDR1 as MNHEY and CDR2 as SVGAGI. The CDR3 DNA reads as TGTGCCAGCGTGAGGACTAGCGGGTCAGAGACCCAGTACTTC. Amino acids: CASVRTSGSETQYF.

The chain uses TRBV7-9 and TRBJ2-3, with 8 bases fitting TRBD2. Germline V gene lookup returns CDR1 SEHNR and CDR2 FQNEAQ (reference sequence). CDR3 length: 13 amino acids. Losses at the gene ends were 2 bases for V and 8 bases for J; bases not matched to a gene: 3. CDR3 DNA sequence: TGTGCCAGCAGCTTACCGGGACTAGGTACGCAGTATTTT. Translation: CASSLPGLGTQYF.